The sequence of this T cell receptor beta chain was determined in a study of blood T cell repertoires in COVID-19. Overall study context: Samples of COVID-19 (acute and convalescent) were obtained from the United States, Italy and Spain. In each case, the material was cDNA or gDNA derived from T cells, B-cell-depleted T cells, or PBMCs.

As originally analysed: Counts of nucleated cells, estimated from reference gene primer amplification, were obtained. The assay was immunoSEQ multiplex PCR, and TCRdb's table has in-frame clones only and misses some. Clone size and the V and J calls come from that table; the DNA yielded D and trimming. The profile shows 52,000 or so clones, 85% of them singletons. The TCR sequence derives from a human donor in a cohort sampled during active COVID-19. The sequenced sample was peripheral blood.

This chain's CDR3 is CASSEYGRNTEAFF. DNA of the CDR3: TGTGCCAGCAGTGAATATGGGAGGAACACTGAAGCTTTCTTT. The rearrangement links TRBV25-1 to TRBJ1-1; D is undetermined. This CDR3 contains 14 residues. Looked up from germline, CDR1 is MGHDK and CDR2 is SYGVNS. V gave up 0 bases and J gave up 1 base, with 6 bases separating them.